This T cell receptor (beta chain) was found in a study of blood T cells in healthy people across ages. General study results and limits: For the donors, CMV status was unknown and possibly confounded expanded clonotype changes.

Roughly 9.8 milliliters of peripheral blood were drawn from each donor. There were at least 5.5 micrograms of total RNA extracted from every sample. V was trimmed by 0 bases and J by 0 bases, leaving 15 bases between them. Germline loops: CDR1 DFQATT, CDR2 SNEGSKA (reference sequence). There are 16 residues in the CDR3. This clonotype came up a few times. Its antigen is as yet unknown. Primers used in a second PCR of roughly 6 to 12 cycles were a sample-barcoded 5' primer and a J-beta primer mix. TCRdb re-analysed the 5' RACE reads in MiXCR, keeping a single row per CDR3 protein. The repertoire holds hundreds of thousands of distinct CDR3 sequences, just over 55% seen once, with 20% to 30% in the top ten.

Sequenced material: blood. The J gene is TRBJ2-7, the V gene TRBV20-1; the D is unclear. The source of this sequence is a man between 35 and 55 years old in good health. The CDR3 bases are TGCAGTGCTAGAGATCTTGTTGGAATATTCTCCTACGAGCAGTACTTC. As protein: CSARDLVGIFSYEQYF.